The 25 T cell receptor beta chains in this list originate from one sample, sequenced in a study of T cell repertoires in ileal Crohn's disease. Assay used: immunoSEQ multiplex PCR; TCRdb lists only in-frame clones, some missing. The data hold approximately 12,000 clones, with around three quarters observed a single time. Specimen: ileal tissue. These receptors all stem from an adult with Crohn's disease.

This clone was detected once. The CDR3 region is CSVEDPYTKNIQYF. The CDR3 region has the DNA TGCAGCGTTGAAGATCCGTACACAAAAAACATTCAGTACTTC. V usage is TRBV29-1 and J usage is TRBJ2-4, with unresolved D. In germline, CDR1 is SQVTM, CDR2 ANQGSEA. The CDR3 is 14 residues long. With 0 bases removed from V and 4 bases from J, the gap between germline ends came to 10 bases.

The CDR3 DNA reads TGTGCCAGCAGTGATGTGTCTCGCGGGGGACGAACTGGCACCGGGGAGCTGTTTTTT. Amino acids: CASSDVSRGGRTGTGELFF. V usage is TRBV2 and J usage is TRBJ2-2, with TRBD2 matching over 7 bases. From germline, CDR1 is SNHLY and CDR2 FYNNEI. J gave up 4 bases and V 3 bases, and 17 bases lay outside the gene matches. The length of the CDR3 is 19 residues.

This clone has just a few counts. The V gene is TRBV6-5, the J gene TRBJ1-2; 7 bases line up with TRBD1. The germline gives CDR1 MNHEY, CDR2 SVGAGI. This CDR3 is 16 amino acids long. V lost 2 bases, J lost 4 bases, and 10 bases stayed unmatched. CDR3: CASSYGQGESFYGYTF. The CDR3 DNA follows: TGTGCCAGCAGTTACGGGCAGGGGGAAAGTTTCTATGGCTACACCTTC.

V usage is TRBV10-3 and J usage is TRBJ1-6; the D gene is possibly TRBD1 (5 bases). This CDR3 comprises 14 residues. V was shortened by 3 bases and J by 9 bases, with 12 bases between the two germline ends. Germline V gene data show CDR1 as ENHRY and CDR2 as SYGVKD. The DNA of the CDR3 is TGTGCCATCAGTGAAACGGCAGGGCGTTCACCCCTCCACTTT. It is translated as CAISETAGRSPLHF.

The V gene is TRBV11-3, the J gene TRBJ2-3; D is unresolved. Trimming stripped 1 base from V and 0 bases from J, with 8 bases between. Germline V gene data show CDR1 as SGHNT and CDR2 as YENEEA. The CDR3 sequence is 15 residues long. The CDR3 region is CASSLASFSTDTQYF. DNA for the CDR3: TGTGCCAGCAGCTTAGCGAGTTTTAGCACAGATACGCAGTATTTT.

The chain couples TRBV5-1 to TRBJ1-1; TRBD1 matches at 8 bases. The CDR3 length is 16 residues. The ends lost 0 bases at V and 5 bases at J; junction bases unmatched: 9. The germline V gene has CDR1 SGHRS and CDR2 YFSETQ. In nucleotides, the CDR3 is TGCGCCAGCAGCTTGGCAGCCGGGACAGGATTGACTGAAGCTTTCTTT. Protein sequence: CASSLAAGTGLTEAFF.

This clone was seen only once. The rearrangement joins TRBV6-1 to TRBJ1-2, with TRBD1 as a possible D gene (6 bases). CDR3 length: 14 residues. V shed 7 bases and J shed 6 bases, with 18 bases lying between them. Germline V CDR1 and CDR2: MNHNS, SASEGT. This CDR3 reads CASNRQALVDGYTF. Written as DNA, the CDR3 is TGTGCCAGCAACCGACAGGCTTTGGTCGATGGCTACACCTTC.

The V gene is TRBV19, the J gene TRBJ2-3; TRBD2 matches 8 bases. This CDR3 contains 15 residues. The trim removed 3 bases at V and 7 bases at J, leaving 9 bases unmatched. Germline assignment: CDR1 LNHDA and CDR2 SQIVND (reference sequence). CDR3 in amino acids: CASSILGLEFHTQYF. In nucleotides, the CDR3 is TGTGCCAGTAGTATCTTGGGACTAGAATTTCATACGCAGTATTTT.

In nucleotides, the CDR3 is TGTGCCAGCCTTAGGACAGGGTTGAATCAAGCTTTCTTT. This gives the protein CASLRTGLNQAFF. V gene TRBV6-5 combines with J gene TRBJ1-1; TRBD1 agrees at 8 bases. Germline CDR1 is MNHEY and CDR2 is SVGAGI. The V segment lost 8 bases and the J segment 9 bases; nucleotides outside the gene matches: 11. CDR3 length: 13 residues.

This chain links TRBV6-6 with TRBJ1-5, with 8 positions matching TRBD1. CDR1 and CDR2 from the germline V gene are MNHNY and SVGAGI (reference sequence). This CDR3 has 14 amino acids. With V trimmed by 6 bases and J by 7 bases, 8 bases remained unmatched. CDR3 sequence: CASSHGQGGQPQHF. In nucleotides, the CDR3 is TGTGCCAGCAGCCATGGACAGGGTGGACAGCCCCAGCATTTT.

This clone was found once. The V call is TRBV4-3, the J call TRBJ1-4; 8 bases fit TRBD1. Trimming took 4 bases from V and 5 from J; bases not matched to a gene: 9. Germline V gene lookup returns CDR1 LGHNA and CDR2 YSLEER. The CDR3 runs to 16 residues. This CDR3 is CASSRYPGTGNEKLFF. The CDR3 coding sequence is TGCGCCAGCAGCCGATACCCCGGGACAGGAAATGAAAAACTGTTTTTT.

The chain recombines TRBV7-2 with TRBJ2-4; D possibly corresponds to TRBD2 (5 bases). V shed 2 bases and J shed 0 bases, with 11 bases lying between them. The CDR3 extends over 16 amino acids. Looked up from germline, CDR1 is SGHTA and CDR2 is FQGNSA. The CDR3 sequence is CASSLPPGIAKNIQYF. In DNA, the CDR3 is TGTGCCAGCAGCTTACCCCCGGGGATAGCCAAAAACATTCAGTACTTC.

The V and J genes are TRBV7-2 and TRBJ2-7; TRBD2 matches 12 bases. V shed 4 bases and J 7 bases; nucleotides not matched to a gene: 8. The CDR3 consists of 15 residues. The germline V gene encodes CDR1 SGHTA and CDR2 FQGNSA. DNA for the CDR3: TGTGCCAGCAGCTCCAGGGCTAGCGGGGGGGTAGAGCAGTACTTC. It specifies CASSSRASGGVEQYF.

The rearrangement uses TRBV2 and TRBJ1-5; 8 positions agree with TRBD1. Germline lookup yields CDR1 SNHLY and CDR2 FYNNEI. The CDR3 has 15 residues. Trimming removed 7 bases from V and 7 bases from J; junction bases left unmatched: 12. CDR3 amino acids: CASNGRDRRTQPQHF. The CDR3 DNA sequence: TGTGCCAGCAATGGCAGGGACAGGCGGACGCAGCCCCAGCATTTT.

The chain carries TRBV19 and TRBJ2-7; TRBD2 matches at 12 bases. Per the germline V gene, CDR1 is LNHDA and CDR2 is SQIVND (reference sequence). This CDR3 has 15 residues. V dropped 4 bases and J dropped 1; count of bases not matched to a gene: 2. CDR3 protein: CASSTTSGGSYEQYF. The CDR3 DNA is TGTGCCAGTAGTACCACTAGCGGGGGGTCCTACGAGCAGTACTTC. The complete variable domain, with remaining parts taken from reference TRBV19 and TRBJ2-7, reads DGGITQSPKYLFRKEGQNVTLSCEQNLNHDAMYWYRQDPGQGLRLIYYSQIVNDFQKGDIAEGYSVSREKKESFPLTVTSAQKNPTAFYLCASSTTSGGSYEQYFGPGTRLTVT.

The chain uses TRBV9 and TRBJ1-2; TRBD1 matches 7 bases. Germline-derived CDR1 and CDR2 are SGDLS and YYNGEE. This CDR3 comprises 15 residues. V was pared by 4 bases and J by 8 bases, with 14 bases of the junction left unmatched. The CDR3 region is CASSPRDRSTWGYTF. In DNA form, the CDR3 reads TGTGCCAGCAGCCCCCGGGACAGAAGTACGTGGGGCTACACCTTC. Filled out from reference TRBV9 and TRBJ1-2, the complete variable domain reads DSGVTQTPKHLITATGQRVTLRCSPRSGDLSVYWYQQSLDQGLQFLIQYYNGEERAKGNILERFSAQQFPDLHSELNLSSLELGDSALYFCASSPRDRSTWGYTFGSGTRLTVV.

The genes are TRBV27 and TRBJ2-7, with 10 nucleotides matching TRBD1. The CDR3 spans 14 residues. V shed 3 bases and J 4 bases; nucleotides not matched to a gene: 3. Germline V gene lookup returns CDR1 MNHEY and CDR2 SMNVEV (reference sequence). CDR3 DNA sequence: TGTGCCAGCAGTTTTGACAGGGGGCAATACGAGCAGTACTTC. Its translation is CASSFDRGQYEQYF.

V usage is TRBV5-1 and J usage is TRBJ1-5; 8 bases align to TRBD1. The CDR3 length is 16 residues. V lost 4 bases and J lost 1; bases outside the gene matches: 7. CDR1 and CDR2 from the germline V gene are SGHRS and YFSETQ. The CDR3 DNA reads TGCGCCAGCAGCCCTGGACAGGGAGTAAGCAATCAGCCCCAGCATTTT. Encoded protein: CASSPGQGVSNQPQHF.

The chain couples TRBV7-2 to TRBJ2-3; 8 positions agree with TRBD2. The CDR3 runs 16 residues. V was pared by 1 base and J by 2 bases, with 5 bases of the junction left unmatched. Germline V lookup: CDR1 SGHTA, CDR2 FQGNSA. The CDR3 DNA sequence: TGTGCCAGCAGCTTAGATCCAGCGGGGGTCACAGATACGCAGTATTTT. Protein sequence: CASSLDPAGVTDTQYF.

The CDR3 reads CSVSISSGNTIYF. CDR3 nucleotides: TGCAGCGTTTCGATTAGCTCTGGAAACACCATATATTTT. The chain combines TRBV29-1 with TRBJ1-3; D not resolved. The CDR3 totals 13 residues. The V gene lost 5 bases and the J gene lost 0 bases, with 8 bases spanning the gap. Germline CDR1 SQVTM, CDR2 ANQGSEA.

V is TRBV28 and J is TRBJ1-1; 7 bases line up with TRBD1. Germline lookup yields CDR1 MDHEN and CDR2 SYDVKM. This CDR3 contains 15 residues. Losses at the gene ends were 6 bases for V and 5 bases for J; bases not matched to a gene: 12. CDR3 coding DNA: TGTGCCAGCAGCCTCTGGAGGAGGGGGCAGACTGAAGCTTTCTTT. Its protein product is CASSLWRRGQTEAFF.

The genes are TRBV27 and TRBJ1-5; no clear D. Germline assignment: CDR1 MNHEY and CDR2 SMNVEV (reference sequence). The CDR3 is made up of 15 amino acids. V lost 7 bases to trimming and J lost 4 bases, with 17 bases between them. The CDR3 here is CASTPDIRGNQPQHF. The CDR3 nucleotides are TGTGCCAGCACCCCGGATATCCGCGGGAATCAGCCCCAGCATTTT.

V is TRBV11-3 and J is TRBJ1-5, with 10 bases identical to TRBD1. V trimming: 5 bases; J trimming: 3 bases; junction bases outside the gene matches: 4. Germline CDR1 reads SGHNT; CDR2 reads YENEEA. The CDR3 length is 15 residues. CDR3 in amino acids: CASSRTGGYNQPQHF. The CDR3 coding sequence is TGTGCCAGCAGCCGGACAGGGGGGTACAATCAGCCCCAGCATTTT.

The chain has TRBV30 and TRBJ1-1, with D hard to call. This CDR3 spans 12 amino acids. Trimming removed 4 bases at V and 3 bases at J, with 9 bases between. Germline lookup yields CDR1 GTSNPN and CDR2 SVGIG (reference sequence). The CDR3 is CAWKEAYTEAFF. The CDR3 DNA reads TGTGCCTGGAAAGAGGCGTACACTGAAGCTTTCTTT.

V is TRBV27 and J is TRBJ2-6; 7 bases match TRBD1. This CDR3 comprises 19 residues. CDR1 and CDR2 from the germline V gene are MNHEY and SMNVEV (reference sequence). Germline trimming cut 0 bases from V and 0 bases from J; bases unmatched to any gene: 8. The CDR3 nucleotides read TGTGCCAGCAGTTTATCTCGCCCCAGGGGGAACTCTGGGGCCAACGTCCTGACTTTC. Its translation is CASSLSRPRGNSGANVLTF.